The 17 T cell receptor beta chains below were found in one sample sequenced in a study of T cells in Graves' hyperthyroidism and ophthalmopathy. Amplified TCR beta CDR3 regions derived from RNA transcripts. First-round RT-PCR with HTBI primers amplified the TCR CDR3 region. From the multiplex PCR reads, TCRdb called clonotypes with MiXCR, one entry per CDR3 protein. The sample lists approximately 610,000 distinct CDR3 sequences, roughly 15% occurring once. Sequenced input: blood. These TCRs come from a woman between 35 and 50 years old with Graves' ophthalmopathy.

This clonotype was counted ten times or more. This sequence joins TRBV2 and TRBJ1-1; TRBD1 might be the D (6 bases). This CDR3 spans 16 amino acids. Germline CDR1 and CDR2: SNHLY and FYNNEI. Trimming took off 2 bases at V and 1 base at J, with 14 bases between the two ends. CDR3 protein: CASSERGGRGNTEAFF. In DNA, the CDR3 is TGTGCCAGCAGTGAACGTGGGGGGCGGGGGAACACTGAAGCTTTCTTT. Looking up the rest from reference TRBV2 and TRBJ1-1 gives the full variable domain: EPEVTQTPSHQVTQMGQEVILRCVPISNHLYFYWYRQILGQKVEFLVSFYNNEISEKSEIFDDQFSVERPDGSNFTLKIRSTKLEDSAMYFCASSERGGRGNTEAFFGQGTRLTVV.

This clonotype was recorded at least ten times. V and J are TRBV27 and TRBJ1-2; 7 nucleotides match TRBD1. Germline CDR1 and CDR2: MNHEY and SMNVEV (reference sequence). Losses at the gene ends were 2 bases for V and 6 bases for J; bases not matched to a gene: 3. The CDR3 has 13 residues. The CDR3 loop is CASSLTGADGYTF. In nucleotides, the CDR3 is TGTGCCAGCAGTTTAACAGGGGCGGATGGCTACACCTTC.

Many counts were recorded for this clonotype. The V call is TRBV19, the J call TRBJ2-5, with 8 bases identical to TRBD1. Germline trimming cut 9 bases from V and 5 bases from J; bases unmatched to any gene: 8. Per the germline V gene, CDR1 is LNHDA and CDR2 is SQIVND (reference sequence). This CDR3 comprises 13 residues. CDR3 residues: CASLDRDWETQYF. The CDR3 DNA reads TGTGCCAGCTTGGACAGGGATTGGGAGACCCAGTACTTC.

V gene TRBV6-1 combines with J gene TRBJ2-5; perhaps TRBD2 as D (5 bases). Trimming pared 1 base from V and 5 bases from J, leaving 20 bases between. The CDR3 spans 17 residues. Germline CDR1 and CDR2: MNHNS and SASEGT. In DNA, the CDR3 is TGTGCCAGCAGTGAAGGCAGGCGAAGAGGGCTTCAGGAGACCCAGTACTTC. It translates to CASSEGRRRGLQETQYF.

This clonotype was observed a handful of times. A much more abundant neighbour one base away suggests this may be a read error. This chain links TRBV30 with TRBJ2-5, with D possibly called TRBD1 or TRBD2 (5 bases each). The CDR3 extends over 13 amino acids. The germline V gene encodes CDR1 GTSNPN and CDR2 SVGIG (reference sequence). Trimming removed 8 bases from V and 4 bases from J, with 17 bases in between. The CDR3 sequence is CAGTHVGPETQYF. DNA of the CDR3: TGTGCCGGGACCCACGTGGGGCCAGAGACCCAGTACTTC.

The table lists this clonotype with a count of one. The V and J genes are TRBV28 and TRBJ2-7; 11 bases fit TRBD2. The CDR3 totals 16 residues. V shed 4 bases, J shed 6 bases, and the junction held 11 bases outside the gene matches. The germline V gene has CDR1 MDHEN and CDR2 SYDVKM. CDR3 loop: CASSSSGRKMGLEQYF. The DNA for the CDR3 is TGTGCCAGCAGTTCTAGCGGGAGGAAGATGGGGCTCGAGCAGTACTTC.

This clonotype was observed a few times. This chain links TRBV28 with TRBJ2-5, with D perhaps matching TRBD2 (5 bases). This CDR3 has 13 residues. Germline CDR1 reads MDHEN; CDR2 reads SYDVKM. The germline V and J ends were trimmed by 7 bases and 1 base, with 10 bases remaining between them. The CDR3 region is CASMPGGQETQYF. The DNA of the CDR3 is TGTGCCAGCATGCCAGGAGGCCAAGAGACCCAGTACTTC.

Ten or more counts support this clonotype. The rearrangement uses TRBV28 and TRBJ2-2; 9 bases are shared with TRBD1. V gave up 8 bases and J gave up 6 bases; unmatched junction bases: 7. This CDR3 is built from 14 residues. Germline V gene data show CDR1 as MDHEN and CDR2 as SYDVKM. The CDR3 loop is CASHPGQGSGELFF. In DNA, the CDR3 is TGTGCCAGCCATCCGGGACAGGGCTCCGGGGAGCTGTTTTTT.

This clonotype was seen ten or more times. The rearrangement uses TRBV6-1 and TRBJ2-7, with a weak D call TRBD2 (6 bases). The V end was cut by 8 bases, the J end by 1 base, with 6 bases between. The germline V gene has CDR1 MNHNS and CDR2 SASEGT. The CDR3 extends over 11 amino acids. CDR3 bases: TGTGCCAGCGGGACTTCCTACGAGCAGTACTTC. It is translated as CASGTSYEQYF.

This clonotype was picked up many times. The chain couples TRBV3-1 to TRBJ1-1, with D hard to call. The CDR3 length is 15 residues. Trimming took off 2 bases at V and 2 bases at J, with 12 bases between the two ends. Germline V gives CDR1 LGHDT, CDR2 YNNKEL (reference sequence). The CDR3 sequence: CASSQRSDFNTEAFF. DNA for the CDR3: TGTGCCAGCAGCCAAAGGTCGGATTTCAACACTGAAGCTTTCTTT.

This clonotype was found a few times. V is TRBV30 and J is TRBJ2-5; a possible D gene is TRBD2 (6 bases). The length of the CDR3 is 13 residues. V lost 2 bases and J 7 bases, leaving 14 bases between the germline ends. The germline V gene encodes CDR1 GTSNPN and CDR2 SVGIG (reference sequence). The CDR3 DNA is TGTGCCTGGAGTCTGCGGGGCTGGGGGACCCAGTACTTC. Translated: CAWSLRGWGTQYF. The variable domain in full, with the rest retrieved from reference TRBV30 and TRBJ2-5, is SQTIHQWPATLVQPVGSPLSLECTVEGTSNPNLYWYRQAAGRGLQLLFYSVGIGQISSEVPQNLSASRPQDRQFILSSKKLLLSDSGFYLCAWSLRGWGTQYFGPGTRLLVL.

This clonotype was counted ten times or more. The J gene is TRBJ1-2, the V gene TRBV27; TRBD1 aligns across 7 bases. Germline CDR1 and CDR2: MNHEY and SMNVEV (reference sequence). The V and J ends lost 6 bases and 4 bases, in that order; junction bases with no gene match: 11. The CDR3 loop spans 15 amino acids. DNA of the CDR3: TGTGCCAGCAGGCGACGCGGGGGACAGACCTATGGCTACACCTTC. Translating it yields CASRRRGGQTYGYTF.

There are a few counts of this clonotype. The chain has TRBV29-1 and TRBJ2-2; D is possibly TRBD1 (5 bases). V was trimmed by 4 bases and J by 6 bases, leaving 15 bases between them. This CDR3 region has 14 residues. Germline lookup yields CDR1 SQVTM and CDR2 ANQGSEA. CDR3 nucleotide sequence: TGCAGCGTTGGAAACGACCAGGGTGCCGGGGAGCTGTTTTTT. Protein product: CSVGNDQGAGELFF.

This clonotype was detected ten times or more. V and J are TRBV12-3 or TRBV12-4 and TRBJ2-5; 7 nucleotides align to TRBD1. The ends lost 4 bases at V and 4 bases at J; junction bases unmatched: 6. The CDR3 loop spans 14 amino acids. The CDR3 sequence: CASSYTGDAETQYF. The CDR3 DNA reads TGTGCCAGCAGTTACACAGGGGATGCAGAGACCCAGTACTTC.

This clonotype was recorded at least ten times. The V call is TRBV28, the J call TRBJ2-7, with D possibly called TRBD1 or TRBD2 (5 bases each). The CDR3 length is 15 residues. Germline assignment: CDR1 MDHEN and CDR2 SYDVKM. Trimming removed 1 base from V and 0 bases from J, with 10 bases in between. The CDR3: CASSLYRDHSYEQYF. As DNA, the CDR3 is TGTGCCAGCAGTTTATACCGGGACCACTCCTACGAGCAGTACTTC.

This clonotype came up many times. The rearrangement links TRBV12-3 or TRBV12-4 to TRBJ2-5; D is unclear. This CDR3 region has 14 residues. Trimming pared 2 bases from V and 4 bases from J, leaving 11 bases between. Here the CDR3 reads CASSLSQQRETQYF. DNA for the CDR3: TGTGCCAGCAGTTTATCCCAGCAGCGAGAGACCCAGTACTTC.

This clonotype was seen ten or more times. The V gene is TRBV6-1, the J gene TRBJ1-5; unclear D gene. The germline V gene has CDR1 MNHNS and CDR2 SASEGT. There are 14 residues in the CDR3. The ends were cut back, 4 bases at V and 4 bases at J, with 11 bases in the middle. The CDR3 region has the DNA TGTGCCAGCAGTGTGGGAAGCGCTAATCAGCCCCAGCATTTT. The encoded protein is CASSVGSANQPQHF.